This T cell receptor beta chain appears in the sequencing data of a study of T cells in Graves' hyperthyroidism and ophthalmopathy. Worth noting for this clonotype: What it binds is unknown.

RNA transcripts yielded amplified TCR beta CDR3 regions. The TCR CDR3 was amplified in a first-round RT-PCR using the HTBI primer set. Using its own MiXCR run on the multiplex PCR reads, TCRdb lists one record per CDR3 protein. Of approximately 530,000 distinct CDR3 sequences in the sample, 15% to 20% were seen once. The CDR3 runs 16 residues. The V gene's germline CDR1 is MNHNY and CDR2 SVGAGI (reference sequence). After removal of 2 bases from V and 5 bases from J, the junction contained 10 bases not matched to a gene. Uncontrolled infection, other autoimmune disease, pregnancy or lactation disqualified patients from enrolment. The study, taken as a whole, reports: Blood held most thyroid clonotypes expanded above 0.001 frequency.

This chain uses TRBV6-6 with TRBJ2-3, with TRBD2 matching 7 bases. This receptor was taken from a woman between 18 and 29 years old with Graves' hyperthyroidism. The specimen was blood. CDR3 DNA sequence: TGTGCCAGCAGTTACCCCGGGGGGAGCTCTGGAGATACGCAGTATTTT. Translating it yields CASSYPGGSSGDTQYF.